This TCR beta chain was identified in a study of T cell responses to AZD1222 COVID-19 vaccine. Comment on this clone: Its target is not known.

CDR1 and CDR2 from the germline V gene are SGHNT and YYREEE (reference sequence). Trimming removed 4 bases at V and 7 bases at J, with 12 bases between. CDR3 length: 13 residues. The study's findings and limits: Unmutated variant regions are reportedly targeted by nearly half of spike-specific TCRs. Donors skewed white British and female; clonal diversity was possibly underestimated. Baseline serostatus was positive in only six AZD1222 recipients.

Here immunoSEQ multiplex PCR was the method, and the copy in TCRdb shows in-frame clones only, minus some. Seen here are 150,000 to 200,000 clones, just under 95% observed once, and the top ten hold over 0.7%. This sample comprised peripheral blood, obtained on day 0 of AZD1222 vaccination. This TCR was sampled from an adult in good health. The chain is built from TRBV5-4 and TRBJ2-1, with D possibly being TRBD1 or TRBD2 (5 bases each). CDR3 bases: TGTGCCAGCAGCCCGGGACGCGGGAATGAGCAGTTCTTC. As protein: CASSPGRGNEQFF.